This T cell receptor beta chain comes out of a study of blood T cell repertoires in COVID-19 (dated by TCRdb to 2018 to 2020). Some background on the complete study: The collaborator samples originated in the United States, Italy and Spain and spanned the acute and convalescent phases of COVID-19. Samples were obtained from the ongoing ImmuneRACE study (first 160 participants) and from about 1,300 subjects provided by 6 global collaborators. A freely available public database, intended as a resource for researchers studying the immune response to SARS-CoV-2, is where the repertoires were released. The material from the prospective study consisted of cDNA or gDNA derived from T cells, B-cell-depleted T cells, or PBMCs. Subjects who had been exposed to COVID-19, were actively infected with it, or had recovered from it provided the deeply sampled blood TCRbeta repertoires that made up the dataset. HLA class I and class II types, where available, came from metadata supplied by the sample provider rather than from assay-based typing. Nearly every sample came with metadata listing a de-identified subject ID, COVID-19 status, age in years and sex.

The germline ends are 9 bases apart after V is trimmed by 2 bases and J by 5 bases. The CDR3 holds 14 amino acids from the cysteine to the phenylalanine. Only the CDR3 DNA stays, 42 bases, in frame from base 1. CDR1 and CDR2, looked up from the germline V gene, are MDHEN and SYDVKM. Each collaborating institution followed its own protocols to collect whole blood in K2EDTA tubes. For TCRbeta analysis, collaborators shipped samples as frozen whole blood, isolated PBMCs, or DNA extracted from either of those sample types. TCRbeta CDR3 regions were amplified from genomic DNA using the immunoSEQ Assay, a bias-controlled multiplex PCR. Regarding the original processing steps: Within the assay, amplification of reference gene primers was used to estimate how many nucleated cells each sample contained. To quantify the absolute abundance of each unique TCRbeta CDR3 rearrangement, sequence reads were collapsed and filtered. For each sample, productive Simpson clonality was calculated as the square root of Simpson's diversity index over productive rearrangements. What TCRdb holds here is the immuneACCESS table cut down to in-frame rearrangements. Part of the clones is not present; checked against another copy, under half of the missing clones reflect an unresolved V gene, and the others are unexplained. V, J and clone size derive from that table, while D and trimming were established from the DNA sequence. Here the sample has 390,000 or so clones; almost 90% occur a single time. Around 7% of the sample goes to the ten largest clones.

As to this clone: Which antigen it targets is not known. The record has no base qualities; no much larger clone is one base away.

The full study reports these points: The amount of clinical and demographic metadata varied by source and participant and was provided uncurated.

The receptor was derived from a man between 18 and 35 years old with active or convalescent COVID-19. The sequenced sample consisted of peripheral blood. The sequence is built from TRBV28 and TRBJ1-4; confidence is insufficient to name the D gene. The DNA sequence follows: TGTGCCAGCAGTTTAAGGACTATGAATGAAAAACTGTTTTTT. Its translation is CASSLRTMNEKLFF.